The next 23 T cell receptor beta chains were all read from a single sample in a study of blood T cell repertoires in COVID-19. Repertoires were generated with immunoSEQ multiplex PCR, while TCRdb's copy carries only in-frame clones and drops some. The table includes more than 40,000 clones, 70% to 85% detected once. Sample: peripheral blood. These receptors all stem from a man aged 45-60 years with active COVID-19.

In this sample, this clone turned up a few times. The V and J genes are TRBV6-5 and TRBJ2-1, with D hard to call. Germline CDR1 and CDR2: MNHEY and SVGAGI. This CDR3 region has 13 residues. Trimming shortened V by 2 bases and J by 8 bases, and 10 bases separated the two germline ends. CDR3 bases: TGTGCCAGCAGTTACCTACCACGGGATGAGCAGTTCTTC. It specifies CASSYLPRDEQFF.

The J gene is TRBJ2-5, the V gene TRBV5-1; a possible D gene is TRBD2 (5 bases). The V and J ends lost 0 bases and 5 bases respectively, with 14 bases between them. The CDR3 runs to 15 residues. Germline loops: CDR1 SGHRS, CDR2 YFSETQ. CDR3 residues: CASSLALRAGETQYF. CDR3 nucleotide sequence: TGCGCCAGCAGCTTGGCCTTGAGGGCTGGTGAGACCCAGTACTTC.

The chain combines TRBV5-1 with TRBJ1-6; tentative D call: TRBD1 (6 bases). The germline gives CDR1 SGHRS, CDR2 YFSETQ. V was shortened by 0 bases and J by 7 bases, with 14 bases between the two germline ends. There are 16 residues in the CDR3. The CDR3 reads CASSLEGQGKNSPLHF. The CDR3 region has the DNA TGCGCCAGCAGCTTGGAGGGGCAGGGGAAAAATTCACCCCTCCACTTT.

This clone occurred a few times. The chain employs TRBV5-5 and TRBJ1-1; D unresolved. The CDR3 length is 13 residues. Germline CDR1 reads SGHKS; CDR2 reads YYEKEE (reference sequence). The ends were cut back, 3 bases at V and 1 base at J, with 7 bases in the middle. This chain's CDR3 is CASSSFPNTEAFF. Here the CDR3 DNA reads TGTGCCAGCAGCTCGTTTCCGAACACTGAAGCTTTCTTT.

V gene TRBV19 combines with J gene TRBJ2-7; TRBD1 matches 9 bases. The CDR3 runs to 15 residues. Germline V gene lookup returns CDR1 LNHDA and CDR2 SQIVND (reference sequence). The V gene end was trimmed by 6 bases and the J gene end by 0 bases; junction bases not matched to a gene: 6. CDR3 sequence: CASRRTGAGSYEQYF. CDR3 sequence (DNA): TGTGCCAGTAGGAGGACAGGGGCCGGCTCCTACGAGCAGTACTTC.

The chain couples TRBV5-4 to TRBJ2-1; tentative D call: TRBD2 (5 bases). CDR3 length: 11 amino acids. V lost 4 bases and J 9 bases, leaving 8 bases between the germline ends. The V gene's germline CDR1 is SGHNT and CDR2 YYREEE (reference sequence). In nucleotides, the CDR3 is TGTGCCAGCAGCCACCGGGGTGAGCAGTTCTTC. This gives the protein CASSHRGEQFF. The variable domain in full, completed from reference TRBV5-4 and TRBJ2-1, reads ETGVTQSPTHLIKTRGQQVTLRCSSQSGHNTVSWYQQALGQGPQFIFQYYREEENGRGNFPPRFSGLQFPNYSSELNVNALELDDSALYLCASSHRGEQFFGPGTRLTVL.

The J gene is TRBJ2-3, the V gene TRBV3-1 (or the pseudogene TRBV3-2); 8 bases are a match to TRBD2. There are 16 residues in the CDR3. The trim removed 4 bases at V and 1 base at J, leaving 7 bases unmatched. Germline V gives CDR1 LGHDT, CDR2 YNNKEL (reference sequence). CDR3 in amino acids: CASSPTPGLGTDTQYF. The CDR3 DNA follows: TGTGCCAGCAGCCCCACACCGGGACTAGGCACAGATACGCAGTATTTT.

The gene calls are TRBV27 and TRBJ2-7, with D unclear. V was shortened by 0 bases and J by 4 bases, with 7 bases between the two germline ends. The CDR3 runs 13 residues. CDR1 and CDR2 from the germline V gene are MNHEY and SMNVEV (reference sequence). In DNA, the CDR3 is TGTGCCAGCAGTTTATCGGGCCCATACGAGCAGTACTTC. Its translation: CASSLSGPYEQYF.

The chain has TRBV2 and TRBJ2-1; 12 nucleotides align to TRBD2. In germline, CDR1 is SNHLY, CDR2 FYNNEI. The CDR3 totals 15 residues. Trimming at V came to 7 bases and at J to 5 bases, leaving 6 bases not matched to a gene. The CDR3 coding sequence is TGTGCCAGCATAAGGACTAGCGGGATCCACAATGAGCAGTTCTTC. It encodes CASIRTSGIHNEQFF.

This clone was seen just once. The rearrangement joins TRBV15 to TRBJ2-7, with 8 positions matching TRBD2. CDR3 size: 16 residues. V shed 0 bases, J shed 0 bases, and the junction held 4 bases outside the gene matches. Germline lookup yields CDR1 LNHNV and CDR2 YYDKDF (reference sequence). The CDR3 loop is CATSRDSRGGSYEQYF. The CDR3 bases are TGTGCCACCAGCAGAGATAGTCGGGGGGGCTCCTACGAGCAGTACTTC.

About this clone: One junction end does not reproduce the germline sequence, and a read error may be involved. CDR3 sequence: CASTLGSGIYGYTF. The CDR3 DNA sequence: TGTGCCAGCACCTTAGGGTCAGGGATCTATGGCTACACCTTC. This sequence joins TRBV11-2 and TRBJ1-2; TRBD1 might be the D (5 bases). This CDR3 is 14 amino acids long. Germline CDR1 reads SGHAT; CDR2 reads FQNNGV.

The J gene is TRBJ1-1, the V gene TRBV15, with a tentative D call TRBD1 (6 bases). The CDR3 has 17 residues. Trimming left V 4 bases short and J 1 base short, with 19 bases between. Germline CDR1 and CDR2: LNHNV and YYDKDF (reference sequence). CDR3 sequence (DNA): TGTGCCACCAGCACCCCCGGTCGACAGGCGACGAACACTGAAGCTTTCTTT. Translated, it gives CATSTPGRQATNTEAFF. The complete variable domain, with remaining parts taken from reference TRBV15 and TRBJ1-1, reads DAMVIQNPRYQVTQFGKPVTLSCSQTLNHNVMYWYQQKSSQAPKLLFHYYDKDFNNEADTPDNFQSRRPNTSFCFLDIRSPGLGDTAMYLCATSTPGRQATNTEAFFGQGTRLTVV.

This sequence joins TRBV6-1 and TRBJ1-6, with D possibly being TRBD1 (5 bases). Between the trimmed V and J ends, which lost 3 bases and 10 bases, there was a span of 13 bases. Germline CDR1 and CDR2: MNHNS and SASEGT. The CDR3 is 14 residues long. The chain's CDR3 is CASSDGQGGSPLHF. The CDR3 region has the DNA TGTGCCAGCAGTGATGGGCAGGGAGGATCACCCCTCCACTTT.

By its share, this clone is medium-sized. The chain is built from TRBV11-1 and TRBJ2-7; TRBD2 might be the D (6 bases). Germline CDR1 is SGHAT and CDR2 is FQDESV (reference sequence). The ends were cut back, 3 bases at V and 1 base at J, with 13 bases in the middle. CDR3 size: 15 residues. CDR3 DNA: TGTGCCAGCAGCTTGACGAGGACTACATCCTACGAGCAGTACTTC. Amino acid sequence: CASSLTRTTSYEQYF.

The gene calls are TRBV27 and TRBJ1-1, with D maybe TRBD1 (6 bases). CDR3 length: 14 amino acids. CDR1 and CDR2 from the germline V gene are MNHEY and SMNVEV (reference sequence). V was trimmed by 3 bases and J by 2 bases, leaving 10 bases between them. CDR3: CASSFGTLNTEAFF. DNA for the CDR3: TGTGCCAGCAGTTTCGGGACACTAAACACTGAAGCTTTCTTT.

The CDR3, as DNA: TGCGCCAGCAGCCAGCTCCCCTTAAGCCTGGGACAGGGGGTGTACAATGAGCAGTTCTTC. It is translated as CASSQLPLSLGQGVYNEQFF. The chain is built from TRBV4-1 and TRBJ2-1, with 11 nucleotides matching TRBD1. The CDR3 sequence is 20 residues long. V shed 3 bases, J shed 4 bases, and the junction held 17 bases outside the gene matches. Looked up from germline, CDR1 is MGHRA and CDR2 is YSYEKL.

The rearrangement links TRBV5-1 to TRBJ1-1; TRBD1 might be the D (6 bases). CDR3 size: 16 residues. V was shortened by 4 bases and J by 5 bases, with 21 bases between the two germline ends. Germline V gene sequence: CDR1 SGHRS, CDR2 YFSETQ. CDR3: CASSNEGTTGSTEAFF. The CDR3 DNA reads as TGCGCCAGCAGCAACGAAGGAACGACAGGCTCGACTGAAGCTTTCTTT.

This clone has just one count. The chain combines TRBV3-1 (or the pseudogene TRBV3-2) with TRBJ1-2, with 7 nucleotides matching TRBD1. The CDR3 consists of 14 residues. Trimming took 4 bases from V and 0 from J; bases not matched to a gene: 2. Germline CDR1 reads LGHDT; CDR2 reads YNNKEL (reference sequence). DNA of the CDR3: TGTGCCAGCAGCCGCACAGGGGCTAACTATGGCTACACCTTC. Translation: CASSRTGANYGYTF.

The chain uses TRBV3-1 (or the pseudogene TRBV3-2) and TRBJ1-2; D not certain. V lost 0 bases, J lost 3 bases, and 5 bases lay in between. Germline lookup yields CDR1 LGHDT and CDR2 YNNKEL (reference sequence). This CDR3 comprises 13 residues. The CDR3 sequence is CASSQDTDYGYTF. The CDR3 DNA follows: TGTGCCAGCAGCCAAGACACGGACTATGGCTACACCTTC.

The chain recombines TRBV19 with TRBJ1-3, with 10 bases matching TRBD1. V gave up 5 bases and J gave up 2 bases; unmatched junction bases: 12. Germline V gene data show CDR1 as LNHDA and CDR2 as SQIVND (reference sequence). The CDR3 has 18 residues. The CDR3 DNA is TGTGCCAGTAGTCCCCGGACAGGGGGAAATTATGCTGGAAACACCATATATTTT. Translated: CASSPRTGGNYAGNTIYF.

V is TRBV9 and J is TRBJ2-1, with TRBD2 as a possible D gene (5 bases). V shed 0 bases and J shed 0 bases, with 7 bases lying between them. The CDR3 sequence is 15 residues long. Germline values: CDR1 SGDLS, CDR2 YYNGEE. The CDR3 here is CASSVALASYNEQFF. The CDR3, as DNA: TGTGCCAGCAGCGTAGCCCTAGCCTCCTACAATGAGCAGTTCTTC. The full variable domain, in which reference TRBV9 and TRBJ2-1 provide the parts outside the CDR3, is DSGVTQTPKHLITATGQRVTLRCSPRSGDLSVYWYQQSLDQGLQFLIQYYNGEERAKGNILERFSAQQFPDLHSELNLSSLELGDSALYFCASSVALASYNEQFFGPGTRLTVL.

CDR3 amino acids: CSVSFRRDRGSEQYF. CDR3 DNA sequence: TGCAGCGTGTCCTTCCGCAGGGACAGGGGTTCCGAGCAGTACTTC. V usage is TRBV29-1 and J usage is TRBJ2-7, with 10 bases aligning to TRBD1. Germline loops: CDR1 SQVTM, CDR2 ANQGSEA. The CDR3 is 15 residues long. With 6 bases clipped from V and 6 bases from J, the junction kept 14 bases outside the gene matches.

The chain links TRBV6-2 or TRBV6-3 to TRBJ1-1; D is ambiguous. The CDR3 contains 12 residues. V lost 6 bases and J 9 bases, leaving 14 bases between the germline ends. Germline V gene sequence: CDR1 MNHEY, CDR2 SVGEGT. DNA for the CDR3: TGTGCCAGCAGCCCCCCGGGGAGTAAAGCTTTCTTT. Protein: CASSPPGSKAFF.